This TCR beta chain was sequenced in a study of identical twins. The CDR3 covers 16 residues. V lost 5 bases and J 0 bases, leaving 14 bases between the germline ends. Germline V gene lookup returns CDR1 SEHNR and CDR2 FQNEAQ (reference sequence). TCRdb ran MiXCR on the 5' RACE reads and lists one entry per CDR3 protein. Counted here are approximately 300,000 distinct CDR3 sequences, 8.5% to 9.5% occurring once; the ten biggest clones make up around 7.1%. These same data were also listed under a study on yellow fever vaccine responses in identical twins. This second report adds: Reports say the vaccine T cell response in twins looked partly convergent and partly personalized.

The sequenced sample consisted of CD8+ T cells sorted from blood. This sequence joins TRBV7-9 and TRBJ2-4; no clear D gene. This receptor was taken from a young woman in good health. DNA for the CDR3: TGTGCCAGCAGCCCCGCAGAAGTTGTAGCCAAAAACATTCAGTACTTC. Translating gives CASSPAEVVAKNIQYF. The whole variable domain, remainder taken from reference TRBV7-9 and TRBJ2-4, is DTGVSQNPRHKITKRGQNVTFRCDPISEHNRLYWYRQTLGQGPEFLTYFQNEAQLEKSRLLSDRFSAERPKGSFSTLEIQRTEQGDSAMYLCASSPAEVVAKNIQYFGAGTRLSVL.